This T cell receptor beta chain was captured in a study of T cell responses to AZD1222 COVID-19 vaccine. About this clone: Its target is not known.

Method: immunoSEQ multiplex PCR; TCRdb's copy keeps in-frame clones and lacks some. Among fewer than 100,000 clones listed, 87% were seen once. General study results and limits: Researchers report vaccine-associated CD4 TCRs spanning spike, with dominance at 160-218 and 743-854. Mostly white British, mostly female donors; authors suggested clonal diversity may be underestimated. Nearly half of spike-specific TCRs reportedly target variant regions that are unmutated in the B.1.351 and B.1.1.7 variants. Repertoires were collected only later (after the peak T cell response had occurred).

This CDR3 has 14 amino acids. Per germline, CDR1 SGHTA and CDR2 FQGNSA. V was pared by 6 bases and J by 4 bases, with 15 bases between. This chain joins TRBV7-2 and TRBJ1-1; no firm D call. Sequenced here: peripheral blood, sampled 28 days after the second AZD1222 dose. The sequence derives from an adult who received the AZD1222 COVID-19 vaccine. The CDR3 coding sequence is TGTGCCAGCAGACCACGGGGATTTTTCACTGAAGCTTTCTTT. It specifies CASRPRGFFTEAFF.